The clone carrying this TCR beta chain was counted between two and nine times. Its specificity is unknown. Together with a sample-barcoded 5' primer, a J-beta primer mix was included in a second PCR lasting about 6 to 11 cycles. A 12-random-nucleotide template-switch adaptor tagged each cDNA molecule. TCRdb re-called the 5' RACE reads with MiXCR, one entry per CDR3 protein. The sample shows hundreds of thousands of distinct CDR3 sequences, 45% to 50% of them seen only once. The data were taken from a study of blood T cells in healthy people across ages. Findings of the study overall: TCR beta diversity per million T cells fell roughly linearly with age. Bulk PBMC profiling left naive and antigen-experienced comparisons inconclusive.

CDR1 and CDR2 from the germline V gene are SGHTA and FQGNSA. V lost 5 bases and J lost 2, with 16 bases in between. This CDR3 spans 15 amino acids. The chain is built from TRBV7-2 and TRBJ2-7, with D perhaps TRBD1 (6 bases). Sequencing was performed on blood. The receptor comes from a woman in her fifties or sixties in good health. CDR3 DNA: TGTGCCAGCAGCCAGGGGCCGGACAGACCCTACGAGCAGTACTTC. Translating gives CASSQGPDRPYEQYF. Based on the CDR3 plus reference TRBV7-2 and TRBJ2-7, the full variable domain is GAGVSQSPSNKVTEKGKDVELRCDPISGHTALYWYRQSLGQGLEFLIYFQGNSAPDKSGLPSDRFSAERTGGSVSTLTIQRTQQEDSAVYLCASSQGPDRPYEQYFGPGTRLTVT.